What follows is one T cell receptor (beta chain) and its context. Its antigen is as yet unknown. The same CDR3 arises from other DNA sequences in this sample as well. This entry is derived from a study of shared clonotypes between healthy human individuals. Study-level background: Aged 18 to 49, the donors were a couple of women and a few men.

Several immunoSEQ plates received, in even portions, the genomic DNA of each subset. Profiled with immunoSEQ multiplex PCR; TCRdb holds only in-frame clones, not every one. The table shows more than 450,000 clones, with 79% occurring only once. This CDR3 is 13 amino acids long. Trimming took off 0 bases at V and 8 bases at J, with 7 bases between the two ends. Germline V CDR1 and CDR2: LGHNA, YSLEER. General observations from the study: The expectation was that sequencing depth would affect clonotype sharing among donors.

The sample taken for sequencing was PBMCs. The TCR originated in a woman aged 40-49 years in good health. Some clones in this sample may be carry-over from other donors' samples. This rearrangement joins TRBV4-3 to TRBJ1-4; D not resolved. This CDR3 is CASSQDSGEKLFF. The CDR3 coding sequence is TGCGCCAGCAGCCAAGACAGTGGGGAAAAACTGTTTTTT.